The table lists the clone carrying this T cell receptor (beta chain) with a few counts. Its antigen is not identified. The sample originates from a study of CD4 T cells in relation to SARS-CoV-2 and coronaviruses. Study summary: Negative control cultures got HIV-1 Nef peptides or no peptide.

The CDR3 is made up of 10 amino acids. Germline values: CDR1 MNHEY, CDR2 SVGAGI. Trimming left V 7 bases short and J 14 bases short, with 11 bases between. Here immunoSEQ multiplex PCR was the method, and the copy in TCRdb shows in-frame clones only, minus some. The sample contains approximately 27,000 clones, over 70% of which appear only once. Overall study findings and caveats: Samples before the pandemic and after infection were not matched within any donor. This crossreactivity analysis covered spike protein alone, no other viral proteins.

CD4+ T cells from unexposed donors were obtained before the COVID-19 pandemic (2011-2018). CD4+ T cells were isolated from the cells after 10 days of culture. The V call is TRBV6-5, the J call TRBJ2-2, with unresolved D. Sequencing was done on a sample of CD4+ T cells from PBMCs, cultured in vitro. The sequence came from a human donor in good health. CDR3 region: CASIGRHLFF. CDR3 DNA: TGTGCCAGCATTGGAAGGCACCTGTTTTTT.